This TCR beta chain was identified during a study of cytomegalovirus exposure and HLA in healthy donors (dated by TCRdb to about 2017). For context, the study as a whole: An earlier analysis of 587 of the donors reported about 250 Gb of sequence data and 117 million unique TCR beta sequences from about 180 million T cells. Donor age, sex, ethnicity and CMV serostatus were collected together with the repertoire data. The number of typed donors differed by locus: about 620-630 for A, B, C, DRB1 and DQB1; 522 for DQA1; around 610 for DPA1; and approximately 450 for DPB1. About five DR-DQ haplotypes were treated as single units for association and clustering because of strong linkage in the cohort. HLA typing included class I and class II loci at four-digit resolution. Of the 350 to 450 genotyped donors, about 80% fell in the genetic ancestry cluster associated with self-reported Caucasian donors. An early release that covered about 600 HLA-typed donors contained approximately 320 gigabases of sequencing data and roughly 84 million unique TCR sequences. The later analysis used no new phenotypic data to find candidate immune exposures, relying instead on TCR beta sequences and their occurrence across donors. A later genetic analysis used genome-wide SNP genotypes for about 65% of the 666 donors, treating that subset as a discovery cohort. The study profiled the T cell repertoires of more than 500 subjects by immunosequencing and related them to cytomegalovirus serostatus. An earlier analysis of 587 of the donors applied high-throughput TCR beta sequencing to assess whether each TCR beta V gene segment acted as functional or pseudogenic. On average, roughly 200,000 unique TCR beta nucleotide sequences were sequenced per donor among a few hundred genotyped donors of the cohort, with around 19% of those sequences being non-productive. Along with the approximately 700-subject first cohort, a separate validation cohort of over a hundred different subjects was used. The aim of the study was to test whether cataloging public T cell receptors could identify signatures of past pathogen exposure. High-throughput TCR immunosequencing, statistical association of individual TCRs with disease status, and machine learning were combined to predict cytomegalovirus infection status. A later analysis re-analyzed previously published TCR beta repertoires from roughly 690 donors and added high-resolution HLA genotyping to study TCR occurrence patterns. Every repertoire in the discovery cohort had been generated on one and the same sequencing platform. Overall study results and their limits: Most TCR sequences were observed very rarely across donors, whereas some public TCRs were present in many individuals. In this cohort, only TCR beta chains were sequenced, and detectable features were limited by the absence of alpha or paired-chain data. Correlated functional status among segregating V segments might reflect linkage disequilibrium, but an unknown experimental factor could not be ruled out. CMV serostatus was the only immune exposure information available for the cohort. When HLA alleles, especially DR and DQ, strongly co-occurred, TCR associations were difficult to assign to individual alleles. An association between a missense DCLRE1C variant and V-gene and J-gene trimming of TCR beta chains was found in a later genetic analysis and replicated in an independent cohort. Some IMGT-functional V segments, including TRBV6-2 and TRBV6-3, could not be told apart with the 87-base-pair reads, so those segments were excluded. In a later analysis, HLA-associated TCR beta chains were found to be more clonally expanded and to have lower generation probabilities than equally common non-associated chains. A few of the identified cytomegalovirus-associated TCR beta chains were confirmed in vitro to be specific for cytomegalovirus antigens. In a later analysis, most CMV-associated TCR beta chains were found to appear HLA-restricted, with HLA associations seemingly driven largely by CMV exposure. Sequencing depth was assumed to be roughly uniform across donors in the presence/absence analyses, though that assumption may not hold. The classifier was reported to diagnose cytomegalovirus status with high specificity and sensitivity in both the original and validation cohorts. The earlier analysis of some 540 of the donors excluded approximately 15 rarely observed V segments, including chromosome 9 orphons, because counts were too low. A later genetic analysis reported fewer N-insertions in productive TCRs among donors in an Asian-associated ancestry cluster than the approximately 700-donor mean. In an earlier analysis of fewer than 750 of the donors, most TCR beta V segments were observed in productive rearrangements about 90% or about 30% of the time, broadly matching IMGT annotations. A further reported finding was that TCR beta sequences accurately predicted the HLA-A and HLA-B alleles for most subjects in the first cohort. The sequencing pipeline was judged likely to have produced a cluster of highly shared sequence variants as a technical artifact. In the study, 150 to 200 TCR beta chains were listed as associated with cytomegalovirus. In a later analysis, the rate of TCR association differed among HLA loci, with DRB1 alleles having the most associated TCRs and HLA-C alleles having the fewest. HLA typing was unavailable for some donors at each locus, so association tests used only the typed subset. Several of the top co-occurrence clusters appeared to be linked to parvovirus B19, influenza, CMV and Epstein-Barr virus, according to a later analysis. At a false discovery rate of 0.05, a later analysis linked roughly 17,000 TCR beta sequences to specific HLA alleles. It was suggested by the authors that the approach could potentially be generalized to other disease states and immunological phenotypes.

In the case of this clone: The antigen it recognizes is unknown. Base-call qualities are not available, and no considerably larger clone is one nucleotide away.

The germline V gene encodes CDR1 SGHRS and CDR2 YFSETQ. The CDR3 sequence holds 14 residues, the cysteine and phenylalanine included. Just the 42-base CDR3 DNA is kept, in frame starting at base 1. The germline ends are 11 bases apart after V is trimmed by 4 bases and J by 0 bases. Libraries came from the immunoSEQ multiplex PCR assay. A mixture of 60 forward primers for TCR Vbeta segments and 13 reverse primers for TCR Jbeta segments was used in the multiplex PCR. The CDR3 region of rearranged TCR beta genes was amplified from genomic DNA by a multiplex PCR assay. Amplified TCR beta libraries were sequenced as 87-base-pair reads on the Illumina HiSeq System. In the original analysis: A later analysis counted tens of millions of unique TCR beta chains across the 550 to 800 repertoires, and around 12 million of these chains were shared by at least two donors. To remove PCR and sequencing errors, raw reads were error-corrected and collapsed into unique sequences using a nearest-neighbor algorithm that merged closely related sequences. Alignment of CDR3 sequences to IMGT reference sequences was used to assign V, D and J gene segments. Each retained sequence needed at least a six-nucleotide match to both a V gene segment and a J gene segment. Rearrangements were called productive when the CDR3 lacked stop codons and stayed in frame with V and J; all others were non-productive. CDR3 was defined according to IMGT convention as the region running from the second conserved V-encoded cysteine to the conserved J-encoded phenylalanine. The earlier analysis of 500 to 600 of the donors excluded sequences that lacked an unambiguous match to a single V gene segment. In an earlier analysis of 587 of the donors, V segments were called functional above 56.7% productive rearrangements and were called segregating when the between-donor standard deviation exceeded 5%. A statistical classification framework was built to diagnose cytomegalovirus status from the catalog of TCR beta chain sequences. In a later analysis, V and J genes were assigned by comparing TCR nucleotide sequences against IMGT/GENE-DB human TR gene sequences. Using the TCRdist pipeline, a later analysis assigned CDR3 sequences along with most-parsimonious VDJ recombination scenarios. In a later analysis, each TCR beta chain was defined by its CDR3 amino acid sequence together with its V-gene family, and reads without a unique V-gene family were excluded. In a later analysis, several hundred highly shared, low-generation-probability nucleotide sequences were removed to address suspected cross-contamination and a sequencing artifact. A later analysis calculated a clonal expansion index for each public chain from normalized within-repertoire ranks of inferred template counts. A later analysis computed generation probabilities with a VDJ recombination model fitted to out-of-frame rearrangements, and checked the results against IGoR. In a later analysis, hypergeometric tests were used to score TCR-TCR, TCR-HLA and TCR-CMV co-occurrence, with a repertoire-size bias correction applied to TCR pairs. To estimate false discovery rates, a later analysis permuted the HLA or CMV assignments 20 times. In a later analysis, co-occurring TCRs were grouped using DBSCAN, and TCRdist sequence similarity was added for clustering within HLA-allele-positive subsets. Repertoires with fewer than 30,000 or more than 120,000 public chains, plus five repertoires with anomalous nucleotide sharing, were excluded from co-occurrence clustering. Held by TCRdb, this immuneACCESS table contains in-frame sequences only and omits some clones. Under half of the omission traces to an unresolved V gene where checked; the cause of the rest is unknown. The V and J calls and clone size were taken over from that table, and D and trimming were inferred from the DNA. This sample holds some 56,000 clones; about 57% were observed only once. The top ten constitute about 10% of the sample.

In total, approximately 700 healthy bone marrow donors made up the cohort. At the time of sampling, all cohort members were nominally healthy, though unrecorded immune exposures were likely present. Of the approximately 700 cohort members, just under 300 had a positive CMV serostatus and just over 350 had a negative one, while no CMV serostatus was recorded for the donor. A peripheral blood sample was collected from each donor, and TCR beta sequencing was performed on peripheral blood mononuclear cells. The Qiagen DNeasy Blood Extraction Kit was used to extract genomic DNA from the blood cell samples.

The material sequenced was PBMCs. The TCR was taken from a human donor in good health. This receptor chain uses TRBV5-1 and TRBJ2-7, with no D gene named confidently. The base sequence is TGCGCCAGCAGCGAACAGACGAGCTCCTACGAGCAGTACTTC. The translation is CASSEQTSSYEQYF.